Shown below are 21 T cell receptor beta chains from a single sample sequenced in a study of cytomegalovirus exposure and HLA in healthy donors. The primer mix had 60 Vbeta and 13 Jbeta primers. Using immunoSEQ multiplex PCR, the repertoire was profiled, and TCRdb retains in-frame clones only, with some absent. The table records some 150,000 clones, about 79% of them present only once. The sample comprised PBMCs. The receptors originated from a woman in her twenties or thirties in good health and CMV-seronegative.

The genes are TRBV19 and TRBJ1-1; 9 bases align to TRBD1. Germline CDR1 reads LNHDA; CDR2 reads SQIVND (reference sequence). This CDR3 is 13 amino acids long. J was trimmed by 7 bases and V by 7 bases; bases with no gene match: 7. The CDR3 loop is CASISRQGVEAFF. CDR3 sequence (DNA): TGTGCCAGTATCAGCAGACAGGGGGTTGAAGCTTTCTTT.

The V gene is TRBV14, the J gene TRBJ1-3, with 7 bases aligning to TRBD1. J gave up 7 bases and V 4 bases, and 13 bases lay outside the gene matches. Germline lookup yields CDR1 SGHDN and CDR2 FVKESK. The CDR3 is 16 amino acids. The CDR3 reads CASSRVRDRRGNTIYF. As DNA, the CDR3 is TGTGCCAGCAGCCGGGTGAGGGACAGAAGAGGGAACACCATATATTTT.

The chain employs TRBV7-3 and TRBJ1-2; no clear D gene. The V end was cut by 5 bases, the J end by 7 bases, with 11 bases between. Per germline, CDR1 SGHTA and CDR2 FQGTGA. This CDR3 comprises 12 residues. In DNA form, the CDR3 reads TGTGCCAGCAGCGTCGACACCCCTGGCTACACCTTC. It encodes CASSVDTPGYTF.

The chain couples TRBV5-1 to TRBJ2-3, with 10 bases fitting TRBD2. With 2 bases clipped from V and 3 bases from J, the junction kept 6 bases outside the gene matches. Germline V CDR1 and CDR2: SGHRS, YFSETQ. The CDR3 runs to 16 residues. DNA for the CDR3: TGCGCCAGCAGCTTAAGCGGGGGGGCCTTTACAGATACGCAGTATTTT. Translating it yields CASSLSGGAFTDTQYF.

This CDR3 is CASLSSTDTQYF. The CDR3 coding sequence is TGTGCCAGTTTATCTAGCACAGATACGCAGTATTTT. The chain employs TRBV27 and TRBJ2-3; D is ambiguous. The CDR3 has 12 amino acids. The V end was cut by 9 bases, the J end by 0 bases, with 7 bases between. From germline, CDR1 is MNHEY and CDR2 SMNVEV (reference sequence).

The chain is built from TRBV11-2 and TRBJ2-7, with TRBD1 identical over 8 bases. The germline CDR1 and CDR2 sequences are SGHAT and FQNNGV. The trim removed 4 bases at V and 4 bases at J, leaving 9 bases unmatched. The CDR3 consists of 15 residues. CDR3 sequence: CASSSIDRGTYEQYF. The CDR3 DNA is TGTGCCAGCAGCTCCATCGACAGGGGAACTTACGAGCAGTACTTC.

This clone was recorded a few times. The chain couples TRBV5-4 to TRBJ1-2, with D perhaps matching TRBD1 (5 bases). Between the trimmed V and J ends, which lost 0 bases and 5 bases, there was a span of 17 bases. Germline CDR1 SGHNT, CDR2 YYREEE (reference sequence). The CDR3 loop spans 16 amino acids. CDR3 protein: CASSLAEGGDNYGYTF. The DNA of the CDR3 is TGTGCCAGCAGCTTGGCCGAGGGAGGGGATAATTATGGCTACACCTTC. The full variable domain, in which reference TRBV5-4 and TRBJ1-2 provide the parts outside the CDR3, is ETGVTQSPTHLIKTRGQQVTLRCSSQSGHNTVSWYQQALGQGPQFIFQYYREEENGRGNFPPRFSGLQFPNYSSELNVNALELDDSALYLCASSLAEGGDNYGYTFGSGTRLTVV.

This rearrangement joins TRBV6-5 to TRBJ1-2, with 7 bases that match TRBD1. The ends lost 2 bases at V and 6 bases at J; junction bases unmatched: 6. Looked up from germline, CDR1 is MNHEY and CDR2 is SVGAGI. The CDR3 contains 14 residues. The CDR3: CASSYPGGGDGYTF. The CDR3 nucleotides read TGTGCCAGCAGTTACCCAGGGGGAGGTGATGGCTACACCTTC.

This clone came up once. CDR3 protein: CATSRVWEGEGYTF. For the CDR3, the DNA is TGTGCCACCAGCAGAGTTTGGGAGGGGGAGGGCTACACCTTC. The chain couples TRBV15 to TRBJ1-2; D is possibly TRBD1 (6 bases). V shed 1 base and J shed 8 bases, with 14 bases lying between them. Germline loops: CDR1 LNHNV, CDR2 YYDKDF (reference sequence). This CDR3 is built from 14 residues. The whole variable domain, filled in from reference TRBV15 and TRBJ1-2, reads DAMVIQNPRYQVTQFGKPVTLSCSQTLNHNVMYWYQQKSSQAPKLLFHYYDKDFNNEADTPDNFQSRRPNTSFCFLDIRSPGLGDTAMYLCATSRVWEGEGYTFGSGTRLTVV.

The chain combines TRBV6-6 with TRBJ1-5, with D maybe TRBD1 (6 bases). From germline, CDR1 is MNHNY and CDR2 SVGAGI (reference sequence). This CDR3 is built from 14 residues. V lost 8 bases and J lost 5, with 16 bases in between. CDR3 amino acids: CASVSQGQDQPQHF. DNA of the CDR3: TGTGCCAGCGTATCCCAGGGGCAGGATCAGCCCCAGCATTTT.

The rearrangement uses TRBV7-2 and TRBJ1-6, with 9 bases aligning to TRBD1. Unmatched junction bases numbered 7, after V lost 3 bases and J lost 10 bases. Germline CDR1 reads SGHTA; CDR2 reads FQGNSA. The length of the CDR3 is 15 residues. The CDR3: CASSFGGTGTSPLHF. The CDR3 nucleotides read TGTGCCAGCAGCTTCGGGGGGACAGGGACCTCACCCCTCCACTTT. The whole variable domain, remainder taken from reference TRBV7-2 and TRBJ1-6, is GAGVSQSPSNKVTEKGKDVELRCDPISGHTALYWYRQSLGQGLEFLIYFQGNSAPDKSGLPSDRFSAERTGGSVSTLTIQRTQQEDSAVYLCASSFGGTGTSPLHFGNGTRLTVT.

The rearrangement uses TRBV7-8 and TRBJ1-2; D is uncertain. The CDR3 extends over 14 amino acids. Trimming took off 2 bases at V and 0 bases at J, with 7 bases between the two ends. The germline V gene has CDR1 SGHVS and CDR2 FQNEAQ. The CDR3 protein is CASSLRETNYGYTF. CDR3 DNA: TGTGCCAGCAGCTTAAGAGAGACTAACTATGGCTACACCTTC.

This clone showed up just a few times. The chain links TRBV5-6 to TRBJ2-2; D is perhaps TRBD2 (5 bases). V shed 4 bases and J shed 1 base, with 8 bases lying between them. Germline loops: CDR1 SGHDT, CDR2 YYEEEE. The length of the CDR3 is 14 residues. In nucleotides, the CDR3 is TGTGCCAGCAGCCGCGGGCGGAACACCGGGGAGCTGTTTTTT. It is translated as CASSRGRNTGELFF.

This clone appeared once. This chain links TRBV6-4 with TRBJ2-3; the match to TRBD1 covers 7 bases. From germline, CDR1 is MRHNA and CDR2 SNTAGT. This CDR3 is 16 amino acids long. V lost 4 bases to trimming and J lost 3 bases; unmatched junction nucleotides: 10. The CDR3 bases are TGTGCCAGCAGTGTCGGACAGGCCGAAGGGACAGATACGCAGTATTTT. Translation gives CASSVGQAEGTDTQYF.

This chain uses TRBV6-5 with TRBJ2-7; 7 bases align to TRBD1. The CDR3 runs 13 residues. V lost 6 bases, J lost 6 bases, and 8 bases stayed unmatched. The germline V gene encodes CDR1 MNHEY and CDR2 SVGAGI. The CDR3 DNA reads as TGTGCCAGCAGATACGACAGGGTGGGCGAGCAGTACTTC. Protein sequence: CASRYDRVGEQYF.

The gene calls are TRBV7-2 and TRBJ2-7; TRBD1 is a possible D gene (5 bases). The V gene lost 5 bases and the J gene lost 6 bases, with 11 bases spanning the gap. Germline V gives CDR1 SGHTA, CDR2 FQGNSA. This CDR3 has 12 amino acids. CDR3 in DNA: TGTGCCAGCAGCCACACAGGTCGCGAGCAGTACTTC. It codes for CASSHTGREQYF.

The CDR3 sequence is CASSARAGNYGYTF. CDR3 in DNA: TGTGCCAGCAGTGCCCGGGCAGGGAATTATGGCTACACCTTC. The chain combines TRBV2 with TRBJ1-2, with D possibly TRBD1 on 5 matching bases. Germline V lookup: CDR1 SNHLY, CDR2 FYNNEI. The CDR3 extends over 14 amino acids. V lost 4 bases and J lost 5, with 14 bases in between.

The CDR3 sequence is CASSSNRDTTYEQYF. DNA for the CDR3: TGTGCCAGCAGTTCCAACCGGGACACCACCTACGAGCAGTACTTC. This chain uses TRBV6-6 with TRBJ2-7; maybe TRBD1 (6 bases). V dropped 4 bases and J dropped 2 bases, with 15 bases sitting between them. Per germline, CDR1 MNHNY and CDR2 SVGAGI (reference sequence). This CDR3 comprises 15 residues.

The chain employs TRBV5-6 and TRBJ2-3, with D perhaps TRBD2 (5 bases). Germline V gives CDR1 SGHDT, CDR2 YYEEEE. V shed 2 bases and J shed 1 base, with 8 bases lying between them. The CDR3 has 14 amino acids. As DNA, the CDR3 is TGTGCCAGCAGCTTCGGTAGCGGCACAGATACGCAGTATTTT. It encodes CASSFGSGTDTQYF.

The V and J genes are TRBV10-1 and TRBJ2-5; the match to TRBD2 covers 7 bases. CDR1 and CDR2 from the germline V gene are WNHNN and SYGVQD (reference sequence). CDR3 size: 15 residues. After removal of 7 bases from V and 0 bases from J, the junction contained 8 bases not matched to a gene. CDR3 residues: CASNLLAEYQETQYF. Written as DNA, the CDR3 is TGCGCCAGCAACCTCCTAGCGGAGTACCAAGAGACCCAGTACTTC.

The V gene is TRBV28, the J gene TRBJ1-5, with 8 bases that match TRBD1. The V segment lost 2 bases and the J segment 5 bases; nucleotides outside the gene matches: 5. The CDR3 sequence is 15 residues long. CDR1 is MDHEN and CDR2 is SYDVKM in the germline V gene. The CDR3 here is CASSLVGQGHQPQHF. The CDR3 DNA sequence: TGTGCCAGCAGTTTAGTAGGACAGGGACATCAGCCCCAGCATTTT.